These 17 T cell receptor beta chains came from one sample sequenced in a study of cytomegalovirus exposure and HLA in healthy donors. Produced via immunoSEQ multiplex PCR; TCRdb's table is partial and in-frame only. Of around 60,000 clones in the sample, just over 90% are singletons; the top ten hold about 1.2%. Material for sequencing was PBMCs. All receptors derive from a woman aged 18-29 years in good health and CMV-seronegative.

The gene calls are TRBV9 and TRBJ2-7; D is ambiguous. Germline V gives CDR1 SGDLS, CDR2 YYNGEE. Trimming removed 3 bases at V and 4 bases at J, with 14 bases between. This CDR3 is 14 amino acids long. In nucleotides, the CDR3 is TGTGCCAGCAGCGACGGGTATAACGAGTACGAGCAGTACTTC. Translating it yields CASSDGYNEYEQYF.

This chain uses TRBV28 with TRBJ2-7; tentatively, D is TRBD1 (5 bases). The germline CDR1 and CDR2 sequences are MDHEN and SYDVKM. The CDR3 is made up of 15 amino acids. Trimming removed 4 bases from V and 3 bases from J, with 16 bases in between. The CDR3 loop reads CASSSTSTGYYEQYF. CDR3 nucleotides: TGTGCCAGCAGTTCAACATCCACAGGTTACTACGAGCAGTACTTC.

J is TRBJ2-1 and V is TRBV28, with 8 bases aligning to TRBD1. The CDR3 consists of 15 residues. Germline V gives CDR1 MDHEN, CDR2 SYDVKM. V gave up 6 bases and J gave up 3 bases; unmatched junction bases: 7. The CDR3 bases are TGTGCCAGCAGACTAGGACAGGGAGACTACAATGAGCAGTTCTTC. Translated, it gives CASRLGQGDYNEQFF.

The V call is TRBV29-1, the J call TRBJ2-7, with 8 bases matching TRBD1. CDR1 is SQVTM, CDR2 ANQGSEA, per germline. This CDR3 region has 13 residues. V trimming: 6 bases; J trimming: 5 bases; junction bases outside the gene matches: 9. The CDR3 coding sequence is TGCAGCGTCGCAGGACAGGGCAAGCACGAGCAGTACTTC. Translated, it gives CSVAGQGKHEQYF.

The rearrangement joins TRBV19 to TRBJ1-2; 8 bases are a match to TRBD1. This CDR3 spans 15 amino acids. Trimming at V came to 10 bases and at J to 0 bases, leaving 10 bases not matched to a gene. CDR1 is LNHDA, CDR2 SQIVND, per germline (reference sequence). The CDR3 sequence is CATSTGARANYGYTF. In DNA form, the CDR3 reads TGTGCCACCTCGACAGGGGCAAGAGCTAACTATGGCTACACCTTC.

The J gene is TRBJ2-2, the V gene TRBV9; 8 bases map to TRBD2. Unmatched junction bases numbered 2, after V lost 3 bases and J lost 4 bases. The CDR3 consists of 14 residues. Germline values: CDR1 SGDLS, CDR2 YYNGEE. The CDR3 spells CASSAGTSTGELFF. The CDR3 coding sequence is TGTGCCAGCAGCGCCGGGACTAGCACCGGGGAGCTGTTTTTT.

This clone was recorded once. This chain joins TRBV27 and TRBJ1-2; 7 nucleotides agree with TRBD1. The germline CDR1 and CDR2 sequences are MNHEY and SMNVEV (reference sequence). This CDR3 region has 17 residues. J gave up 2 bases and V 0 bases, and 9 bases lay outside the gene matches. Written as DNA, the CDR3 is TGTGCCAGCAGTTTATCGGGCAGGGGGGTCATAAACTATGGCTACACCTTC. Amino acid sequence: CASSLSGRGVINYGYTF.

The rearrangement uses TRBV6-5 and TRBJ2-6, with D perhaps matching TRBD2 (5 bases). The CDR3 totals 15 residues. Trimming removed 6 bases at V and 1 base at J, with 10 bases between. CDR1 MNHEY and CDR2 SVGAGI come from the germline V gene. DNA of the CDR3: TGTGCCAGCAGCCCAGGCGGGTCTGGGGCCAACGTCCTGACTTTC. The encoded protein is CASSPGGSGANVLTF.

V is TRBV13 and J is TRBJ2-3; TRBD2 agrees at 11 bases. With V trimmed by 4 bases and J by 1 base, 7 bases remained unmatched. Germline values: CDR1 PRHDT, CDR2 FYEKMQ (reference sequence). The CDR3 consists of 17 residues. The CDR3 loop reads CASSSRQLAGGTDTQYF. Here the CDR3 DNA reads TGTGCCAGCAGCTCCCGCCAACTAGCGGGGGGCACAGATACGCAGTATTTT.

The chain joins TRBV7-6 to TRBJ2-1; 10 nucleotides match TRBD2. There are 16 residues in the CDR3. V shed 5 bases and J 2 bases; nucleotides not matched to a gene: 6. CDR1 and CDR2 from the germline V gene are SGHVS and FNYEAQ. The CDR3 is CASSPELAGPYNEQFF. In DNA, the CDR3 is TGTGCCAGCAGCCCGGAACTAGCGGGACCCTACAATGAGCAGTTCTTC.

The sample holds one count of this clone. The chain employs TRBV5-6 and TRBJ1-2, with D maybe TRBD1 (6 bases). This CDR3 has 14 amino acids. Germline CDR1 SGHDT, CDR2 YYEEEE. Deletions cut 6 bases from V and 3 bases from J, with 15 bases between. The DNA of the CDR3 is TGTGCCAGCAACATTGGGGGCCTCTACTATGGCTACACCTTC. Translating it yields CASNIGGLYYGYTF.

The V call is TRBV11-2, the J call TRBJ1-1; D possibly corresponds to TRBD1 (6 bases). The CDR3 extends over 16 amino acids. With 4 bases removed from V and 3 bases from J, the gap between germline ends came to 18 bases. The germline V gene has CDR1 SGHAT and CDR2 FQNNGV. The CDR3 spells CASSSYYREGDTEAFF. CDR3 DNA sequence: TGTGCCAGCAGCTCTTACTACAGGGAAGGGGACACTGAAGCTTTCTTT.

The rearrangement links TRBV6-5 to TRBJ2-2; D is unclear. Trimming cost V 10 bases and J 0 bases, with 15 bases left between them. Germline loops: CDR1 MNHEY, CDR2 SVGAGI. This CDR3 contains 15 residues. The CDR3 nucleotides are TGTGCCACCACCCAGGATTTCGCGAACACCGGGGAGCTGTTTTTT. Translated: CATTQDFANTGELFF.

The chain is built from TRBV28 and TRBJ1-1; D is unresolved. Per germline, CDR1 MDHEN and CDR2 SYDVKM. The V gene lost 7 bases and the J gene lost 1 base, with 7 bases spanning the gap. The CDR3 runs 12 residues. The CDR3: CASIDTNTEAFF. CDR3 nucleotide sequence: TGTGCCAGCATTGACACGAACACTGAAGCTTTCTTT. Complete variable domain (other parts from reference TRBV28 and TRBJ1-1): DVKVTQSSRYLVKRTGEKVFLECVQDMDHENMFWYRQDPGLGLRLIYFSYDVKMKEKGDIPEGYSVSREKKERFSLILESASTNQTSMYLCASIDTNTEAFFGQGTRLTVV.

J is TRBJ1-5 and V is TRBV14; D perhaps matches TRBD1 (6 bases). Germline values: CDR1 SGHDN, CDR2 FVKESK. Trimming pared 1 base from V and 0 bases from J, leaving 13 bases between. The CDR3 loop spans 17 amino acids. CDR3 coding DNA: TGTGCCAGCAGCCAAGCATGGACAGACTATAGCAATCAGCCCCAGCATTTT. Amino acid sequence: CASSQAWTDYSNQPQHF.

The chain links TRBV6-1 to TRBJ2-1; TRBD2 might be the D (5 bases). Germline loops: CDR1 MNHNS, CDR2 SASEGT. The V gene lost 2 bases and the J gene lost 8 bases, with 25 bases spanning the gap. The CDR3 totals 18 residues. In DNA, the CDR3 is TGTGCCAGCAGTGAACTCCTCGTGAGCGGCCCAAGAATCGATGAGCAGTTCTTC. It translates to CASSELLVSGPRIDEQFF.

The J gene is TRBJ2-3, the V gene TRBV6-4; D is perhaps TRBD2 (6 bases). V lost 3 bases to trimming and J lost 1 base, with 8 bases between them. Germline loops: CDR1 MRHNA, CDR2 SNTAGT. This CDR3 has 14 residues. CDR3 bases: TGTGCCAGCAGTGAAGCTAGCGGCACAGATACGCAGTATTTT. It encodes CASSEASGTDTQYF.